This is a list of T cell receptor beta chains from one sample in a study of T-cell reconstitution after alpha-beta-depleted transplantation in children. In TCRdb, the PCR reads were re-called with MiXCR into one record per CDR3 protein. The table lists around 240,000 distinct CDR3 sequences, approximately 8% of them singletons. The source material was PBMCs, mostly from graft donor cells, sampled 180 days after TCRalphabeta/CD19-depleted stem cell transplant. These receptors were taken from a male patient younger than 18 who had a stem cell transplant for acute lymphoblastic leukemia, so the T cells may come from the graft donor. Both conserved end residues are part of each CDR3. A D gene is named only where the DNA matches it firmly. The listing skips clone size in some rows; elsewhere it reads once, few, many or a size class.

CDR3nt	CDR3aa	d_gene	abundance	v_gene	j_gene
TGCAGCGTTGTTAGGGGCCTGAACACTGAAGCTTTCTTT	CSVVRGLNTEAFF	NA	many	TRBV29-1	TRBJ1-1
TGCGCCAGCAGCCATGCCCCGGGACAGGACCTTAACTATGGCTACACCTTC	CASSHAPGQDLNYGYTF	TRBD1	NA	TRBV4-3	TRBJ1-2
TGTGCCAGTTCCCGGGACTACCAAATGGGCATTACAGATACGCAGTATTTT	CASSRDYQMGITDTQYF	TRBD2	many	TRBV7-9	TRBJ2-3
TGTGCCAGCAGCCCTCCTGGAGTCTTAGGGGGGACCCAGTACTTC	CASSPPGVLGGTQYF	NA	many	TRBV3-1	TRBJ2-5
TGTGCCAGCAGCTTAGACAGGGGATATAGCACAGATACGCAGTATTTT	CASSLDRGYSTDTQYF	TRBD1	many	TRBV7-2	TRBJ2-3
TGCAGTGCTAGAGACCCCCAAGCGGACACTTACAATGAGCAGTTCTTC	CSARDPQADTYNEQFF	NA	few	TRBV20-1	TRBJ2-1
TGTGCCAGCAGCTTCGCGGGGGGGCGTGATGAGCAGTTCTTC	CASSFAGGRDEQFF	TRBD2	many	TRBV7-9	TRBJ2-1
TGTGCCAGCAGCCAAGATCTACAGGGGTACGAGCAGTACTTC	CASSQDLQGYEQYF	TRBD1	many	TRBV3-1	TRBJ2-7
TGTGCCAGCAGCTACCTAGTTGTCACAGATACGCAGTATTTT	CASSYLVVTDTQYF	NA	many	TRBV11-2	TRBJ2-3
TGTGCCAGCAGCTCAGGGGTGGGGAAGGACACCATATATTTT	CASSSGVGKDTIYF	NA	NA	TRBV7-6	TRBJ1-3